This TCR beta chain was retrieved from a study of early T cells in non-severe SARS-CoV-2 infection. Individual cDNA molecules received unique molecular identifiers. MiXCR, run by TCRdb on the 5' RACE reads, gives a single entry per CDR3 protein. This table holds roughly 69,000 distinct CDR3 sequences, 7% to 9.5% found once. The CDR3 consists of 15 residues. The trim removed 4 bases at V and 8 bases at J, leaving 10 bases unmatched. Germline V gene sequence: CDR1 SGHNT, CDR2 YYREEE (reference sequence). This clonotype was recorded at least ten times. What it binds is not known. Broader study findings: A preference for anti-spike CD8 responses marked VDJdb matching, which missed private and CD4 specificities.

The chain links TRBV5-4 to TRBJ2-1, with 9 bases matching TRBD2. The material was whole blood, obtained at baseline. This TCR was recovered from an adult who was a healthcare worker with PCR-confirmed SARS-CoV-2 infection or an uninfected control (not recorded which). The DNA of the CDR3 is TGTGCCAGCAGCCCGGATAGCGGGAGTATATATGAGCAGTTCTTC. Its translation: CASSPDSGSIYEQFF. Based on the CDR3 plus reference TRBV5-4 and TRBJ2-1, the full variable domain is ETGVTQSPTHLIKTRGQQVTLRCSSQSGHNTVSWYQQALGQGPQFIFQYYREEENGRGNFPPRFSGLQFPNYSSELNVNALELDDSALYLCASSPDSGSIYEQFFGPGTRLTVL.